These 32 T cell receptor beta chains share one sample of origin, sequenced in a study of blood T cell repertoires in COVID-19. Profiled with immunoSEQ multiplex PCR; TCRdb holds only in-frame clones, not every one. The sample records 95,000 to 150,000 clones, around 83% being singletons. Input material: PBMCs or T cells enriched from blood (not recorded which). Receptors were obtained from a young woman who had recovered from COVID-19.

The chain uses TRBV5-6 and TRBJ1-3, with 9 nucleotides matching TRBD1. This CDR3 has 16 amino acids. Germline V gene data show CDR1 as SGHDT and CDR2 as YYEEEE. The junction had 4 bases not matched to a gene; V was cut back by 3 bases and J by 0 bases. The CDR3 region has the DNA TGTGCCAGCAGCTATGGGACAGGGCCCTCTGGAAACACCATATATTTT. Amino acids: CASSYGTGPSGNTIYF.

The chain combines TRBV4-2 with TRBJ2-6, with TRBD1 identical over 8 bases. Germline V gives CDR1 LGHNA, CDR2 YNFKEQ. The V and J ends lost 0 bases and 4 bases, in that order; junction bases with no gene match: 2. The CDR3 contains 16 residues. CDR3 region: CASSQEGQAGANVLTF. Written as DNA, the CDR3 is TGTGCCAGCAGCCAAGAGGGACAGGCGGGGGCCAACGTCCTGACTTTC.

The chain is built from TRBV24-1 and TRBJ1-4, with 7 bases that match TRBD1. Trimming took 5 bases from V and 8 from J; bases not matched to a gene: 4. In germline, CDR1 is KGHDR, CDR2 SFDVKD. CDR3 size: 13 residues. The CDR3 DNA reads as TGTGCCACCAGTGCACAGGGGCGAGAAAAACTGTTTTTT. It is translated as CATSAQGREKLFF.

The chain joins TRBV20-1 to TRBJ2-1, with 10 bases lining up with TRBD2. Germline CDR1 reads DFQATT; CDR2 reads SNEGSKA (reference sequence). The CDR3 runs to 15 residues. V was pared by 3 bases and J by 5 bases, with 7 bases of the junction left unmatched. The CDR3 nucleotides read TGCAGTGCTAGTCCCTCTAGCGGGAGCCACAATGAGCAGTTCTTC. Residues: CSASPSSGSHNEQFF.

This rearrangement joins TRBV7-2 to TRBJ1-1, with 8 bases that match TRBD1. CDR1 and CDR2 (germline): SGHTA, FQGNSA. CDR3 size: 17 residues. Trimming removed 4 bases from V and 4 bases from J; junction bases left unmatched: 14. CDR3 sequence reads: CASSSRDRIMGGTEAFF. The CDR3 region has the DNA TGTGCCAGCAGCTCCCGGGACAGGATAATGGGTGGCACTGAAGCTTTCTTT.

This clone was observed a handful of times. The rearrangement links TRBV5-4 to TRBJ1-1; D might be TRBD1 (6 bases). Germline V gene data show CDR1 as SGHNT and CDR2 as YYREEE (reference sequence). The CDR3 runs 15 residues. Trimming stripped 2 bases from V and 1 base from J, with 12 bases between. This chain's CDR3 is CASSFNPTGNTEAFF. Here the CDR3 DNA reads TGTGCCAGCAGCTTTAACCCGACAGGGAACACTGAAGCTTTCTTT. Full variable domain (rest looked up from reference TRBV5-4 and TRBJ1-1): ETGVTQSPTHLIKTRGQQVTLRCSSQSGHNTVSWYQQALGQGPQFIFQYYREEENGRGNFPPRFSGLQFPNYSSELNVNALELDDSALYLCASSFNPTGNTEAFFGQGTRLTVV.

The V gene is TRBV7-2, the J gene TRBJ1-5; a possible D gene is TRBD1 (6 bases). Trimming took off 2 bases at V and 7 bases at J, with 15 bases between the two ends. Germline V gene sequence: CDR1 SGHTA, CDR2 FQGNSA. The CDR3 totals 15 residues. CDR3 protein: CASSLRSVRGQPQHF. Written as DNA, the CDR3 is TGTGCCAGCAGCTTACGTTCGGTGAGGGGGCAGCCCCAGCATTTT.

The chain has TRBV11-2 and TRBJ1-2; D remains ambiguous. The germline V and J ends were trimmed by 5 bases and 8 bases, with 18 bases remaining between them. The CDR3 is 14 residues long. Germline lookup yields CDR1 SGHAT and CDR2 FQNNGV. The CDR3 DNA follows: TGTGCCAGCAGCCCTCCGGGAAGAAGGTTCGGCTACACCTTC. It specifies CASSPPGRRFGYTF.

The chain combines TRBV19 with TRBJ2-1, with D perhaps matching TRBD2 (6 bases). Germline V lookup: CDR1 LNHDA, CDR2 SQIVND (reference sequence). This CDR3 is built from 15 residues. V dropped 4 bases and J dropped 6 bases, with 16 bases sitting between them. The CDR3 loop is CASSRGRFGGNEQFF. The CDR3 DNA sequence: TGTGCCAGTAGTAGAGGGAGATTCGGGGGCAATGAGCAGTTCTTC.

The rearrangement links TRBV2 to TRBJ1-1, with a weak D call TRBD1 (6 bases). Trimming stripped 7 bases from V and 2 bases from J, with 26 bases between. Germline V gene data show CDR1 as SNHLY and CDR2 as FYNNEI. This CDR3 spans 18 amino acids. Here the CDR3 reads CASISSWGWGPENTEAFF. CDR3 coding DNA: TGTGCCAGCATATCCAGTTGGGGTTGGGGGCCAGAAAACACTGAAGCTTTCTTT. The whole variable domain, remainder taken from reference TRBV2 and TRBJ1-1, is EPEVTQTPSHQVTQMGQEVILRCVPISNHLYFYWYRQILGQKVEFLVSFYNNEISEKSEIFDDQFSVERPDGSNFTLKIRSTKLEDSAMYFCASISSWGWGPENTEAFFGQGTRLTVV.

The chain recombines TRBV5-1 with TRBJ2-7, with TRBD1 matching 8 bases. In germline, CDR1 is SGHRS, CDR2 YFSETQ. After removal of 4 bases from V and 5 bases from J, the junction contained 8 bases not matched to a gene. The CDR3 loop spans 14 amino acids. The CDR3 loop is CASSIGQGGHEQYF. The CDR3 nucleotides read TGCGCCAGCAGCATCGGACAGGGAGGCCACGAGCAGTACTTC.

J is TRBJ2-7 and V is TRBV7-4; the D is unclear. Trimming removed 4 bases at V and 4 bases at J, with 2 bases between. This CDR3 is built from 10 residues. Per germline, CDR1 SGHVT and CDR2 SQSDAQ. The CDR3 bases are TGTGCCAGCAGCTCTTACGAGCAGTACTTC. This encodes CASSSYEQYF.

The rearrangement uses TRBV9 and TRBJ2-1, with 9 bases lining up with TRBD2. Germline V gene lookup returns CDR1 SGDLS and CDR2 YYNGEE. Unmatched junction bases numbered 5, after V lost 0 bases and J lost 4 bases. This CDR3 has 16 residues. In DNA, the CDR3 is TGTGCCAGCAGCGTAGTAGCGGGAGCGGCATACAATGAGCAGTTCTTC. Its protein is CASSVVAGAAYNEQFF.

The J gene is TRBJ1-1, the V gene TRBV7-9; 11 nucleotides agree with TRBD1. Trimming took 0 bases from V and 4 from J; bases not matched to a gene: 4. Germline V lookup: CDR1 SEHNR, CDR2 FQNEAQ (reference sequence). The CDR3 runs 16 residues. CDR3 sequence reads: CASSLASGTGGTEAFF. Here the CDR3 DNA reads TGTGCCAGCAGCTTAGCGTCCGGGACAGGGGGCACTGAAGCTTTCTTT.

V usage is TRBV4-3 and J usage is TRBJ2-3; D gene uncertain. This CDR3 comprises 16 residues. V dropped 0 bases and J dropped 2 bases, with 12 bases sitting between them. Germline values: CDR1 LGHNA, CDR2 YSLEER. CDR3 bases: TGCGCCAGCAGCCAAGATTTTGGCAGAAACACAGATACGCAGTATTTT. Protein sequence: CASSQDFGRNTDTQYF.

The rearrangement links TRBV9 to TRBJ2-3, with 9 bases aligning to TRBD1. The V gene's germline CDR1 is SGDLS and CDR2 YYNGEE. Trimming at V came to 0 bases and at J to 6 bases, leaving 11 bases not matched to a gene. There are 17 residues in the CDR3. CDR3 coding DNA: TGTGCCAGCAGCGTAGCCGCGGGACAGGGAGGAGCGGATACGCAGTATTTT. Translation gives CASSVAAGQGGADTQYF.

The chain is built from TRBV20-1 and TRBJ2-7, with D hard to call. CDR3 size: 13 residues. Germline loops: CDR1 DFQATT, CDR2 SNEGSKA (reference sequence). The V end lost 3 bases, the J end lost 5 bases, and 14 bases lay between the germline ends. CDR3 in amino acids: CSASFTNSNEQYF. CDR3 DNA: TGCAGTGCTAGTTTTACAAATTCGAACGAGCAGTACTTC.

CDR3 coding DNA: TGCAGTGCTAGTAGTGGGACTAGCGGGAGATCGGAGACCCAGTACTTC. Residues: CSASSGTSGRSETQYF. V is TRBV20-1 and J is TRBJ2-5; 14 bases are a match to TRBD2. CDR1 and CDR2 (germline): DFQATT, SNEGSKA (reference sequence). This CDR3 spans 16 amino acids. V was pared by 3 bases and J by 5 bases, with 8 bases of the junction left unmatched.

The CDR3 region has the DNA TGTGCCAGCAGCCTCCCGGCGGGAGGGGCCTACGAGCAGTACTTC. This translates into CASSLPAGGAYEQYF. The V call is TRBV28, the J call TRBJ2-7, with 9 bases matching TRBD2. This CDR3 contains 15 residues. Germline V CDR1 and CDR2: MDHEN, SYDVKM. V was pared by 6 bases and J by 2 bases, with 8 bases of the junction left unmatched. Combining the CDR3 with reference TRBV28 and TRBJ2-7 gives the whole variable domain DVKVTQSSRYLVKRTGEKVFLECVQDMDHENMFWYRQDPGLGLRLIYFSYDVKMKEKGDIPEGYSVSREKKERFSLILESASTNQTSMYLCASSLPAGGAYEQYFGPGTRLTVT.

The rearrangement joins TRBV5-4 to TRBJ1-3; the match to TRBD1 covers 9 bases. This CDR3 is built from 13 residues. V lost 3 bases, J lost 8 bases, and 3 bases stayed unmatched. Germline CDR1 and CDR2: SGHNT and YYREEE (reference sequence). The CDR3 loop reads CASSWDREHTIYF. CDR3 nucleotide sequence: TGTGCCAGCAGCTGGGACAGGGAGCACACCATATATTTT. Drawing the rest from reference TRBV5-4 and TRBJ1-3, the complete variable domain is ETGVTQSPTHLIKTRGQQVTLRCSSQSGHNTVSWYQQALGQGPQFIFQYYREEENGRGNFPPRFSGLQFPNYSSELNVNALELDDSALYLCASSWDREHTIYFGEGSWLTVV.

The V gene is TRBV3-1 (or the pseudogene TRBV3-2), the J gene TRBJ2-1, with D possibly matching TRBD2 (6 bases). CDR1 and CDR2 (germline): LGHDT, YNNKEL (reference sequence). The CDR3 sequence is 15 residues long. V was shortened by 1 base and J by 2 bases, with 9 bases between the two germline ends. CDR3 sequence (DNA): TGTGCCAGCAGCCAAGGGGGGGAGGCCTACAATGAGCAGTTCTTC. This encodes CASSQGGEAYNEQFF.

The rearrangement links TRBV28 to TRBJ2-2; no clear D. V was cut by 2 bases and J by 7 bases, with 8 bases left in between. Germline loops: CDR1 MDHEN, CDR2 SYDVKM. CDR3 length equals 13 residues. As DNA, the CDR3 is TGTGCCAGCAGTTTACCCCGTATCGGGGAGCTGTTTTTT. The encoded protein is CASSLPRIGELFF.

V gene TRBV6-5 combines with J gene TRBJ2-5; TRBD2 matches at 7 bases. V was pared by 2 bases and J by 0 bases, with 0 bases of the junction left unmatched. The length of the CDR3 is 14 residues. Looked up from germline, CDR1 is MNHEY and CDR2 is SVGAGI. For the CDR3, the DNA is TGTGCCAGCAGTTACCGGGGGGACCAAGAGACCCAGTACTTC. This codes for CASSYRGDQETQYF.

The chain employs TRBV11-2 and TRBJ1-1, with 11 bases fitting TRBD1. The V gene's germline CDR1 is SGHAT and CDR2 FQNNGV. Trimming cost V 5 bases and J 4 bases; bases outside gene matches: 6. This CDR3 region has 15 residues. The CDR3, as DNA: TGTGCCAGCAGCCCCTGGACAGGGGGCGGCACTGAAGCTTTCTTT. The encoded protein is CASSPWTGGGTEAFF.

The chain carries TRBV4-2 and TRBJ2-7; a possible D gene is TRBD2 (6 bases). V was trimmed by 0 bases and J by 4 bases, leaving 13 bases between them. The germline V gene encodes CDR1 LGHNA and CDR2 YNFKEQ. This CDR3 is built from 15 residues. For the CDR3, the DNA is TGTGCCAGCAGCCAAGAGACGGCTAGCGCGTACGAGCAGTACTTC. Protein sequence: CASSQETASAYEQYF.

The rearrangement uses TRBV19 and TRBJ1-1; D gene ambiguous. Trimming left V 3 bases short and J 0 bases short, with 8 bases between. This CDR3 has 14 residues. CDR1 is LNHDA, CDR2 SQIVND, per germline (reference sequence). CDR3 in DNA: TGTGCCAGTAGTATTTCGGGGATGAACACTGAAGCTTTCTTT. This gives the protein CASSISGMNTEAFF.

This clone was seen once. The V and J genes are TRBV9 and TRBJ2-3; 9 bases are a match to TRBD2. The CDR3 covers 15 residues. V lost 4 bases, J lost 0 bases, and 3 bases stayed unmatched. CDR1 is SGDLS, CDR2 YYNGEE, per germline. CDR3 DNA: TGTGCCAGCAGCCCTAGCGGGACAAGCACAGATACGCAGTATTTT. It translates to CASSPSGTSTDTQYF.

CDR3 bases: TGCGCCAGCAGCTTGCGGGGAGGGGAAAAACTGTTTTTT. Its translation is CASSLRGGEKLFF. This rearrangement joins TRBV5-1 to TRBJ1-4, with unresolved D. Germline values: CDR1 SGHRS, CDR2 YFSETQ. The CDR3 runs 13 residues. Trimming stripped 1 base from V and 8 bases from J, with 9 bases between.

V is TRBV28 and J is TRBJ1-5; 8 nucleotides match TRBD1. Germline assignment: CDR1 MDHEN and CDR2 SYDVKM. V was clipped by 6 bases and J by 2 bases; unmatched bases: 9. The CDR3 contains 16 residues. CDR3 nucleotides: TGTGCCAGCAGAAAAGGACAGGGAAGGGGCAATCAGCCCCAGCATTTT. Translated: CASRKGQGRGNQPQHF. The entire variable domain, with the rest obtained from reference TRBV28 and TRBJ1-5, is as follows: DVKVTQSSRYLVKRTGEKVFLECVQDMDHENMFWYRQDPGLGLRLIYFSYDVKMKEKGDIPEGYSVSREKKERFSLILESASTNQTSMYLCASRKGQGRGNQPQHFGDGTRLSIL.

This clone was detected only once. The DNA of the CDR3 is TGTGCCAGCAGCCAAGATCTTCGGCTAGCGGGAGGGCCCCCAGATACGCAGTATTTT. Protein: CASSQDLRLAGGPPDTQYF. The chain recombines TRBV3-1 (or the pseudogene TRBV3-2) with TRBJ2-3; 12 bases agree with TRBD2. Trimming at V came to 0 bases and at J to 4 bases, leaving 11 bases not matched to a gene. CDR3 length: 19 residues. Germline CDR1 and CDR2: LGHDT and YNNKEL (reference sequence).

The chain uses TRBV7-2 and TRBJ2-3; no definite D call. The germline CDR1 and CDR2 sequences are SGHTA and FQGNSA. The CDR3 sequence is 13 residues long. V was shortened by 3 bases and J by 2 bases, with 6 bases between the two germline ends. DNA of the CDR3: TGTGCCAGCAGCTTGGGCCACACAGATACGCAGTATTTT. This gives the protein CASSLGHTDTQYF.

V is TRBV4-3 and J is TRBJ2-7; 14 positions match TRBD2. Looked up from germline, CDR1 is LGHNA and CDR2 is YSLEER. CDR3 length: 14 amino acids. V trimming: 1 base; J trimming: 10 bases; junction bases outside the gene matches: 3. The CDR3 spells CASSQGLAGGRQYF. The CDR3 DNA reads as TGCGCCAGCAGCCAAGGACTAGCGGGAGGGCGTCAGTACTTC.